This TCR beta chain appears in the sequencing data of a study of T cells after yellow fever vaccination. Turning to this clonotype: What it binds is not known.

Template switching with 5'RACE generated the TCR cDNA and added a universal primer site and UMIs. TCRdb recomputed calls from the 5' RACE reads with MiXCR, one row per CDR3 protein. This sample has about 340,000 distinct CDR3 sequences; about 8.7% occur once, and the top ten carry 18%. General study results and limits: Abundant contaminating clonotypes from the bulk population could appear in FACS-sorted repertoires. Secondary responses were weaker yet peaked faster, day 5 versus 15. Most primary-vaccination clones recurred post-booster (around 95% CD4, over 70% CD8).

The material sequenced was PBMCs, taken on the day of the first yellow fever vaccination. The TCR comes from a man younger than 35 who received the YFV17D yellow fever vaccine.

In nucleotides, the CDR3 is TGTGCCAGCAGCCAAGATTGGGCTAGCGGGGGGGAGAGAGGCTACGAGCAGTACTTC. Translating it yields CASSQDWASGGERGYEQYF. The chain links TRBV3-1 to TRBJ2-7, with 12 nucleotides matching TRBD2. J lost 3 bases, V lost 0 bases, and 12 bases had no gene match. In germline, CDR1 is LGHDT, CDR2 YNNKEL (reference sequence). This CDR3 spans 19 amino acids.